This entry describes one T cell receptor (beta chain). The record originates from a study of blood T cell repertoires in COVID-19. About the research overall: Collection of acute and convalescent COVID-19 samples took place in the United States, Italy and Spain. T cells, B-cell-depleted T cells, or PBMCs supplied cDNA or gDNA.

V shed 5 bases and J 0 bases; nucleotides not matched to a gene: 8. This CDR3 has 17 amino acids. Per the germline V gene, CDR1 is SGHVS and CDR2 is FQNEAQ. Original processing notes: The authors estimated nucleated cell counts from reference gene primer amplification. Sequenced by immunoSEQ multiplex PCR; TCRdb stores in-frame clones only, minus some. Clone size and V and J calls were adopted from that table, with D and trimming inferred from the DNA. The sample carries around 88,000 clones, 81% recorded once. This sequence joins TRBV7-8 and TRBJ2-7; 12 bases fit TRBD2. The receptor was derived from a man in his 60s with acute or convalescent COVID-19. Sequencing was done on a sample of peripheral blood. CDR3 coding DNA: TGTGCCAGCAGCCGCCGGACTAGCGGGGTCAGCTCCTACGAGCAGTACTTC. Translation gives CASSRRTSGVSSYEQYF.